This entry lists 22 T cell receptor beta chains sequenced from one sample in a study of PD-1 blockade in classical Hodgkin lymphoma. The method was immunoSEQ multiplex PCR; TCRdb's version includes in-frame clones alone and lacks a portion of them. The data hold over 60,000 clones, with 85% to 95% observed a single time. Sample time point: newly diagnosed, previously untreated cHL patient sample. The sequencing sample was made of peripheral blood mononuclear cells (PBMCs). These receptors all come from a human donor with classical Hodgkin lymphoma.

The chain is built from TRBV7-2 and TRBJ2-7; D remains unclear. V was trimmed by 3 bases and J by 3 bases, leaving 9 bases between them. Per the germline V gene, CDR1 is SGHTA and CDR2 is FQGNSA. The CDR3 length is 13 residues. CDR3 DNA: TGTGCCAGCAGCTTCGGCGGATACTACGAGCAGTACTTC. Amino acids: CASSFGGYYEQYF.

This chain joins TRBV7-6 and TRBJ1-3, with D unclear. CDR1 SGHVS and CDR2 FNYEAQ come from the germline V gene. The CDR3 has 12 amino acids. Trimming left V 3 bases short and J 8 bases short, with 8 bases between. This CDR3 is CASSFVRDTIYF. CDR3 nucleotides: TGTGCCAGCAGCTTCGTAAGGGACACCATATATTTT.

V and J are TRBV7-2 and TRBJ2-6; TRBD1 might be the D (6 bases). Germline CDR1 and CDR2: SGHTA and FQGNSA. The CDR3 is made up of 18 amino acids. Trimming took 2 bases from V and 0 from J, leaving 14 bases between them. The CDR3 bases are TGTGCCAGCAGCTTACGAGTTACAGGGCACTCTGGGGCCAACGTCCTGACTTTC. Its translation: CASSLRVTGHSGANVLTF.

The V call is TRBV4-1, the J call TRBJ1-2, with D unclear. This CDR3 is built from 15 residues. V was clipped by 0 bases and J by 4 bases, with 12 bases between them. In germline, CDR1 is MGHRA, CDR2 YSYEKL. The CDR3 DNA is TGCGCCAGCAGCCAAGATGTCAGCGGGATCTATGGCTACACCTTC. This codes for CASSQDVSGIYGYTF.

This clone was counted once. This rearrangement joins TRBV5-4 to TRBJ2-3; D unresolved. V dropped 4 bases and J dropped 8 bases, with 8 bases sitting between them. Germline V gene data show CDR1 as SGHNT and CDR2 as YYREEE (reference sequence). The CDR3 sequence is 11 residues long. CDR3 amino acids: CASSRTGTQYF. In nucleotides, the CDR3 is TGTGCCAGCAGCCGGACCGGTACGCAGTATTTT. Variable domain in full (rest from reference TRBV5-4 and TRBJ2-3): ETGVTQSPTHLIKTRGQQVTLRCSSQSGHNTVSWYQQALGQGPQFIFQYYREEENGRGNFPPRFSGLQFPNYSSELNVNALELDDSALYLCASSRTGTQYFGPGTRLTVL.

The chain has TRBV7-3 and TRBJ2-4; possibly TRBD2 for D (5 bases). Germline V gives CDR1 SGHTA, CDR2 FQGTGA. The CDR3 length is 15 residues. Between the trimmed V and J ends, which lost 1 base and 8 bases, there was a span of 15 bases. This chain's CDR3 is CASSLIGGPRDIQYF. The CDR3 DNA is TGTGCCAGCAGCTTAATAGGCGGGCCCAGAGACATTCAGTACTTC.

The chain has TRBV13 and TRBJ2-4; D call uncertain. With 4 bases removed from V and 5 bases from J, the gap between germline ends came to 12 bases. CDR1 and CDR2 (germline): PRHDT, FYEKMQ (reference sequence). The CDR3 sequence is 14 residues long. The CDR3 loop is CASSSWGSQNIQYF. The DNA of the CDR3 is TGTGCCAGCAGCTCTTGGGGATCCCAAAACATTCAGTACTTC.

The chain uses TRBV5-4 and TRBJ2-3; the match to TRBD2 covers 8 bases. The CDR3 has 14 amino acids. The germline gives CDR1 SGHNT, CDR2 YYREEE (reference sequence). The junction had 3 bases not matched to a gene; V was cut back by 2 bases and J by 4 bases. CDR3 DNA sequence: TGTGCCAGCAGCTTAGATAGCGGGGCAGATACGCAGTATTTT. Its protein product is CASSLDSGADTQYF. Using reference TRBV5-4 and TRBJ2-3 for the parts outside the CDR3, the full variable domain is ETGVTQSPTHLIKTRGQQVTLRCSSQSGHNTVSWYQQALGQGPQFIFQYYREEENGRGNFPPRFSGLQFPNYSSELNVNALELDDSALYLCASSLDSGADTQYFGPGTRLTVL.

V usage is TRBV7-9 and J usage is TRBJ2-7; D possibly corresponds to TRBD1 (5 bases). The CDR3 is 17 residues long. Trimming took 1 base from V and 4 from J, leaving 20 bases between them. Looked up from germline, CDR1 is SEHNR and CDR2 is FQNEAQ (reference sequence). The CDR3: CASSLDPGSLLPYEQYF. The CDR3 DNA is TGTGCCAGCAGCTTAGATCCAGGGTCACTTCTCCCTTACGAGCAGTACTTC.

The V and J genes are TRBV2 and TRBJ2-1; weak D call: TRBD2 (6 bases). Germline V gene data show CDR1 as SNHLY and CDR2 as FYNNEI. Trimming removed 3 bases from V and 4 bases from J, with 13 bases in between. The CDR3 runs to 15 residues. The CDR3 sequence: CASSDEGLPYNEQFF. The CDR3 DNA follows: TGTGCCAGCAGTGACGAGGGACTTCCTTACAATGAGCAGTTCTTC.

CDR3: CSVDKTDYGYTF. As DNA, the CDR3 is TGCAGCGTTGATAAAACGGACTATGGCTACACCTTC. The V gene is TRBV29-1, the J gene TRBJ1-2; D gene uncertain. CDR1 and CDR2 from the germline V gene are SQVTM and ANQGSEA. The CDR3 extends over 12 amino acids. Trimming took off 3 bases at V and 3 bases at J, with 8 bases between the two ends.

V and J are TRBV28 and TRBJ2-1; 8 positions match TRBD1. The CDR3 extends over 16 amino acids. Looked up from germline, CDR1 is MDHEN and CDR2 is SYDVKM. After removal of 1 base from V and 10 bases from J, the junction contained 12 bases not matched to a gene. The CDR3 region is CASSLSQGVDLGEQFF. The CDR3 DNA is TGTGCCAGCAGTTTATCACAGGGGGTGGATTTGGGAGAGCAGTTCTTC.

The V and J genes are TRBV11-3 and TRBJ2-2, with 9 bases identical to TRBD1. This CDR3 is built from 17 residues. V shed 4 bases and J 7 bases; nucleotides not matched to a gene: 13. CDR1 SGHNT and CDR2 YENEEA come from the germline V gene. The CDR3 here is CASSSDRGAGIRGELFF. DNA of the CDR3: TGTGCCAGCAGCTCGGACAGGGGAGCGGGGATTCGCGGGGAGCTGTTTTTT.

This clone came up once. The chain combines TRBV5-1 with TRBJ2-1; D is undetermined. The CDR3 is 15 residues long. Trimming cost V 0 bases and J 9 bases, with 16 bases left between them. Germline CDR1 is SGHRS and CDR2 is YFSETQ. CDR3 sequence: CASSLGGIGPSEQFF. In DNA, the CDR3 is TGCGCCAGCAGCTTGGGAGGCATTGGCCCCAGTGAGCAGTTCTTC.

The chain uses TRBV5-4 and TRBJ2-7, with D perhaps matching TRBD2 (6 bases). V lost 1 base and J 2 bases, leaving 13 bases between the germline ends. Germline CDR1 is SGHNT and CDR2 is YYREEE (reference sequence). This CDR3 is built from 15 residues. CDR3 loop: CASSLSPGRTYEQYF. CDR3 DNA sequence: TGTGCCAGCAGCTTGTCCCCGGGGAGGACCTACGAGCAGTACTTC. Combining the CDR3 with reference TRBV5-4 and TRBJ2-7 gives the whole variable domain ETGVTQSPTHLIKTRGQQVTLRCSSQSGHNTVSWYQQALGQGPQFIFQYYREEENGRGNFPPRFSGLQFPNYSSELNVNALELDDSALYLCASSLSPGRTYEQYFGPGTRLTVT.

V gene TRBV7-9 combines with J gene TRBJ1-2; possible D gene TRBD1, 5 bases. Trimming took 5 bases from V and 5 from J, leaving 21 bases between them. The CDR3 spans 16 residues. The V gene's germline CDR1 is SEHNR and CDR2 FQNEAQ (reference sequence). The CDR3 loop is CASSPRRDGTPYGYTF. CDR3 in DNA: TGTGCCAGCAGCCCACGAAGGGACGGAACGCCTTATGGCTACACCTTC.

The chain recombines TRBV18 with TRBJ1-1; D gene uncertain. The CDR3 extends over 13 amino acids. The V gene's germline CDR1 is KGHSH and CDR2 LQKENI. With 8 bases removed from V and 3 bases from J, the gap between germline ends came to 13 bases. Here the CDR3 DNA reads TGTGCCAGCGTGCGGCAAACAGACACTGAAGCTTTCTTT. Translation gives CASVRQTDTEAFF.

The chain joins TRBV7-2 to TRBJ1-3; D is unclear. Germline V gene data show CDR1 as SGHTA and CDR2 as FQGNSA. V was clipped by 1 base and J by 2 bases, with 6 bases between them. The CDR3 length is 14 residues. CDR3 DNA sequence: TGTGCCAGCAGCTTAGTGGAGACTGGAAACACCATATATTTT. As protein: CASSLVETGNTIYF. The entire variable domain, with the rest obtained from reference TRBV7-2 and TRBJ1-3, is as follows: GAGVSQSPSNKVTEKGKDVELRCDPISGHTALYWYRQSLGQGLEFLIYFQGNSAPDKSGLPSDRFSAERTGGSVSTLTIQRTQQEDSAVYLCASSLVETGNTIYFGEGSWLTVV.

This clone was seen once. The rearrangement links TRBV14 to TRBJ2-7, with D unresolved. Germline V gives CDR1 SGHDN, CDR2 FVKESK. Trimming cost V 1 base and J 3 bases, with 7 bases left between them. The CDR3 has 13 amino acids. CDR3 loop: CASSQGMRYEQYF. The CDR3 DNA is TGTGCCAGCAGCCAAGGAATGCGCTACGAGCAGTACTTC.

The sample holds a few counts of this clone. The chain has TRBV4-2 and TRBJ2-3, with 9 bases aligning to TRBD2. V was clipped by 1 base and J by 4 bases; unmatched bases: 9. CDR3 length: 17 residues. In germline, CDR1 is LGHNA, CDR2 YNFKEQ. CDR3 residues: CASSQVESAGGADTQYF. In nucleotides, the CDR3 is TGTGCCAGCAGCCAAGTAGAGTCAGCGGGAGGTGCAGATACGCAGTATTTT.

This chain connects TRBV5-6 to TRBJ1-1, with a possible D match to TRBD1 (6 bases). This CDR3 contains 18 residues. Germline V gives CDR1 SGHDT, CDR2 YYEEEE. The ends were cut back, 3 bases at V and 3 bases at J, with 24 bases in the middle. The chain's CDR3 is CASSSRRGGNVGHTEAFF. The CDR3 nucleotides are TGTGCCAGCAGCTCGCGAAGGGGGGGAAATGTGGGTCACACTGAAGCTTTCTTT.

V usage is TRBV15 and J usage is TRBJ2-1, with D unclear. The CDR3 covers 15 residues. V was cut by 1 base and J by 3 bases, with 10 bases left in between. Germline assignment: CDR1 LNHNV and CDR2 YYDKDF (reference sequence). CDR3: CATSRGDSSYNEQFF. The CDR3 DNA sequence: TGTGCCACCAGCAGAGGGGATTCGAGCTACAATGAGCAGTTCTTC.